This paragraph reports one TCR beta chain. The protocol was immunoSEQ multiplex PCR, while the TCRdb copy is restricted to in-frame clones and leaves out a portion. Here the sample spans tens of thousands of clones, approximately 89% being singletons. With 1 base removed from V and 5 bases from J, the gap between germline ends came to 11 bases. CDR3 size: 14 residues. The germline gives CDR1 LGHDT, CDR2 YNNKEL (reference sequence). These data belong to a study of control samples from healthy donors and cancer patients. The source of this sequence is a middle-aged man in good health. The sequencing input was blood. The rearrangement links TRBV3-1 (or the pseudogene TRBV3-2) to TRBJ1-1, with D maybe TRBD1 (5 bases). The DNA for the CDR3 is TGTGCCAGCAGCCAAGGGGGGAGGGGTACTGAAGCTTTCTTT. Translated, it gives CASSQGGRGTEAFF.